This T cell receptor beta chain is drawn from a study of shared clonotypes between healthy human individuals. Whole-study findings and limits: Limited genetic and exposure-history diversity came from having few donors. Sequencing depth was expected to influence donor clonotype sharing. Some naive CD4 clonotypes, around 5%, turned up in common across several donors.

The sample holds one count of this clone. Its cognate antigen is unknown. Each replicate PCR on the sorted subsets used 200 ng DNA (roughly 27,000 T cell genomes). Assay used: immunoSEQ multiplex PCR; TCRdb lists only in-frame clones, some missing. The sample lists about 990,000 clones, around three quarters occurring once. Material for sequencing was memory CD4+ T cells from PBMCs. The subset was: CD45RA-negative fraction. The TCR was taken from a man aged 18 to 30 in good health. Some clones in this sample may be carry-over from other donors' samples.

CDR3: CASSPTRGLAGDEQYF. The CDR3 region has the DNA TGTGCCAGCAGCCCCACCCGGGGACTAGCGGGAGACGAGCAGTACTTC. This chain uses TRBV7-2 with TRBJ2-7; 14 positions agree with TRBD2. The length of the CDR3 is 16 residues. Germline V CDR1 and CDR2: SGHTA, FQGNSA. The V segment lost 5 bases and the J segment 5 bases; nucleotides outside the gene matches: 8.